These T cell receptor beta chains were read from a single sample in a study of radiation and T cells in renal cell carcinoma. Sequencing used immunoSEQ multiplex PCR; TCRdb keeps in-frame clones, though not all of them. The sample lists just over 95,000 clones, more than 65% occurring once. The starting material was blood, obtained from a patient whose treatment included radiotherapy and nephrectomy. The receptors come from a man in his sixties with renal cell carcinoma. The CDR3 runs from the conserved cysteine through the conserved F or W. Fields, in order: CDR3 protein, CDR3 DNA, D gene, J gene, clone size, V gene. A D gene is named only where the DNA matches it firmly. Clone size is shown for a subset of rows, as once, few, many or a class of expanded clone.

cdr3_aa: CASSLRGQGMSTGELFF
cdr3_nt: TGTGCCAGCAGCTTACGAGGACAGGGGATGAGCACCGGGGAGCTGTTTTTT
d_call: TRBD1
j_call: TRBJ2-2
clone_size: NA
v_call: TRBV7-9

cdr3_aa: CSVELGQGSTDTQYF
cdr3_nt: TGCAGCGTTGAACTGGGACAGGGGTCCACAGATACGCAGTATTTT
d_call: TRBD1
j_call: TRBJ2-3
clone_size: NA
v_call: TRBV29-1

cdr3_aa: CASSPGTADTQYF
cdr3_nt: TGTGCCAGCAGCCCCGGAACAGCGGATACGCAGTATTTT
d_call: NA
j_call: TRBJ2-3
clone_size: NA
v_call: TRBV7-2

cdr3_aa: CASTSGATNEKLFF
cdr3_nt: TGTGCCAGCACCTCGGGGGCGACTAATGAAAAACTGTTTTTT
d_call: NA
j_call: TRBJ1-4
clone_size: once
v_call: TRBV9

cdr3_aa: CASSYGGVYEQYF
cdr3_nt: TGTGCCAGCAGTTACGGGGGGGTCTACGAGCAGTACTTC
d_call: TRBD2
j_call: TRBJ2-7
clone_size: NA
v_call: TRBV6-5

cdr3_aa: CAISEPGTGAYEQYF
cdr3_nt: TGTGCCATCAGTGAGCCGGGGACAGGGGCCTACGAGCAGTACTTC
d_call: TRBD1
j_call: TRBJ2-7
clone_size: once
v_call: TRBV10-3

cdr3_aa: CASADRQQFF
cdr3_nt: TGCGCCAGCGCGGACCGTCAGCAGTTCTTC
d_call: NA
j_call: TRBJ2-1
clone_size: medium-sized
v_call: TRBV10-2

cdr3_aa: CASSLDGQVNYGYTF
cdr3_nt: TGTGCCAGCAGCTTAGACGGACAGGTTAACTATGGCTACACCTTC
d_call: TRBD1
j_call: TRBJ1-2
clone_size: NA
v_call: TRBV7-8

cdr3_aa: CASSRWAYEQYF
cdr3_nt: TGTGCCAGCAGTCGGTGGGCATACGAGCAGTACTTC
d_call: NA
j_call: TRBJ2-7
clone_size: NA
v_call: TRBV28

cdr3_aa: CASSLIAGQQETQYF
cdr3_nt: TGCGCCAGCAGCTTGATCGCGGGACAGCAAGAGACCCAGTACTTC
d_call: NA
j_call: TRBJ2-5
clone_size: NA
v_call: TRBV5-1

cdr3_aa: CASSLGRETSEQYF
cdr3_nt: TGTGCCAGCAGTTTAGGGAGGGAGACCTCCGAGCAGTACTTC
d_call: TRBD2
j_call: TRBJ2-7
clone_size: NA
v_call: TRBV28